This TCR beta chain was found in a study of CD8 T cells in Susac syndrome. High-throughput TCR beta sequencing covered peripheral CD8+ and CD4+ T cells. TEMRA cells were FACS-enriched, unlike CD8+ and CD4+ T cells, which were negatively isolated. An input of about 0.5 to 1 ug of RNA was subjected to reverse transcription using random hexamers. It was immunoSEQ multiplex PCR that amplified TCR beta CDR3 across 54 Vbeta and 13 Jbeta. Each CDR3 protein gets one entry after TCRdb re-called the immunoSEQ multiplex PCR reads with MiXCR. Of 180,000 or so distinct CDR3 sequences listed, 90% to 95% are singletons. General study points: Regarding the TCR sequencing and HLA analysis, the study admitted that a relatively small number of individuals were involved.

Germline CDR1 is SQVTM and CDR2 is ANQGSEA. Trimming removed 5 bases from V and 8 bases from J, with 3 bases in between. The length of the CDR3 is 8 residues. Worth noting for this clonotype: Its antigen is currently unknown.

The receptor was isolated from a human donor in good health. The sample consisted of CD4+ T cells from PBMCs. This chain links TRBV29-1 with TRBJ1-2; D not certain. In nucleotides, the CDR3 is TGCAGCGTTCACGGCTACACCTTC. Translation gives CSVHGYTF.